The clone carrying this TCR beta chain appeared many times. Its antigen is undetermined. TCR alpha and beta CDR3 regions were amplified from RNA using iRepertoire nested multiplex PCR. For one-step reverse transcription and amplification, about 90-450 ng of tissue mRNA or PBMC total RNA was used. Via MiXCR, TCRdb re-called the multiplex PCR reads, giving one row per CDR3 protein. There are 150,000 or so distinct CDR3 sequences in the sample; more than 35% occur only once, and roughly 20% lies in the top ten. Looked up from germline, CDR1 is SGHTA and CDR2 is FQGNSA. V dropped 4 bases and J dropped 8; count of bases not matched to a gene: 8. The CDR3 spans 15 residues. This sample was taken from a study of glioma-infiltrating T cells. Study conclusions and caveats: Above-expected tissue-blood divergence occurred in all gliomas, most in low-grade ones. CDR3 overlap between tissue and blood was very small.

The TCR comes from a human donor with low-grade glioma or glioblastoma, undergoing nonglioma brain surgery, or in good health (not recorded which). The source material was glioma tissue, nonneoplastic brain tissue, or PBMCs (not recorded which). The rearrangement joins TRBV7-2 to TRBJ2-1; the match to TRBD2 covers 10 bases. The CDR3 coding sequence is TGTGCCAGCAGCTCTTCTAGCGGGAGAGTTGATGAGCAGTTCTTC. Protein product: CASSSSSGRVDEQFF.